The 24 T cell receptor beta chains reported below all come from one sample, sequenced in a study of technical replicates of blood from a few donors. Generated by immunoSEQ multiplex PCR, the TCRdb table keeps only in-frame clones and is missing some. The sample has roughly 71,000 clones; 90% to 95% are singletons. The sample was T cells isolated from PBMCs. These TCRs come from a human donor in good health.

V is TRBV11-1 and J is TRBJ2-7, with TRBD2 as a possible D gene (7 bases). Looked up from germline, CDR1 is SGHAT and CDR2 is FQDESV (reference sequence). The length of the CDR3 is 15 residues. Trimming pared 4 bases from V and 1 base from J, leaving 14 bases between. Here the CDR3 DNA reads TGTGCCAGCAGCTCTAGGGGGGGGAAGTCCTACGAGCAGTACTTC. It is translated as CASSSRGGKSYEQYF. Drawing the rest from reference TRBV11-1 and TRBJ2-7, the complete variable domain is EAEVAQSPRYKITEKSQAVAFWCDPISGHATLYWYRQILGQGPELLVQFQDESVVDDSQLPKDRFSAERLKGVDSTLKIQPAELGDSAMYLCASSSRGGKSYEQYFGPGTRLTVT.

This clone is a singleton in its sample. J is TRBJ2-7 and V is TRBV4-1; D is possibly TRBD1 (5 bases). V was clipped by 2 bases and J by 3 bases, with 8 bases between them. The CDR3 is 13 amino acids. Per the germline V gene, CDR1 is MGHRA and CDR2 is YSYEKL. CDR3 sequence reads: CASSQQGIYEQYF. The CDR3 nucleotides are TGCGCCAGCAGCCAACAGGGAATCTACGAGCAGTACTTC.

The chain couples TRBV5-6 to TRBJ2-1; 7 nucleotides line up with TRBD2. Germline loops: CDR1 SGHDT, CDR2 YYEEEE. This CDR3 contains 15 residues. Trimming at V came to 3 bases and at J to 6 bases, leaving 9 bases not matched to a gene. CDR3 DNA: TGTGCCAGCAGCTATGAAATCGGGACTACCAATGAGCAGTTCTTC. It is translated as CASSYEIGTTNEQFF.

As to this clone: Other DNA sequences in this specimen translate into the identical CDR3. The chain links TRBV29-1 to TRBJ1-2; D is perhaps TRBD1 (5 bases). Germline V CDR1 and CDR2: SQVTM, ANQGSEA. Trimming left V 1 base short and J 6 bases short, with 9 bases between. This CDR3 is 12 amino acids long. The CDR3 bases are TGCAGCGTTGAAGGGGCAGGGAATGGCTACACCTTC. It yields the protein CSVEGAGNGYTF.

The chain links TRBV7-2 to TRBJ1-4; TRBD1 agrees at 8 bases. With 5 bases clipped from V and 14 bases from J, the junction kept 10 bases outside the gene matches. CDR1 is SGHTA and CDR2 is FQGNSA in the germline V gene. The CDR3 is made up of 13 amino acids. CDR3 protein: CASSTPGGVHLFF. The CDR3 nucleotides read TGTGCCAGCAGCACTCCAGGGGGCGTGCATCTGTTTTTT.

The rearrangement joins TRBV30 to TRBJ2-1; no firm D call. Deletions cut 2 bases from V and 5 bases from J, with 4 bases between. From germline, CDR1 is GTSNPN and CDR2 SVGIG (reference sequence). The CDR3 length is 11 residues. The DNA of the CDR3 is TGTGCCTGGAGTCTAAACAATGAGCAGTTCTTC. This translates into CAWSLNNEQFF. Full variable domain (outside the CDR3, taken from reference TRBV30 and TRBJ2-1): SQTIHQWPATLVQPVGSPLSLECTVEGTSNPNLYWYRQAAGRGLQLLFYSVGIGQISSEVPQNLSASRPQDRQFILSSKKLLLSDSGFYLCAWSLNNEQFFGPGTRLTVL.

This rearrangement joins TRBV29-1 to TRBJ1-1; D remains unclear. Germline V CDR1 and CDR2: SQVTM, ANQGSEA. The CDR3 loop spans 11 amino acids. Trimming left V 5 bases short and J 4 bases short, with 8 bases between. This CDR3 is CSVFRGTEAFF. The CDR3 region has the DNA TGCAGCGTTTTCAGAGGCACTGAAGCTTTCTTT.

The V gene is TRBV9, the J gene TRBJ2-3, with 10 bases lining up with TRBD2. The J segment lost 1 base and the V segment lost 2 bases, leaving 4 bases of the junction unmatched. The germline gives CDR1 SGDLS, CDR2 YYNGEE. This CDR3 spans 16 amino acids. CDR3 DNA sequence: TGTGCCAGCAGCGTTCAAGGACTAGCGGGCACAGATACGCAGTATTTT. This encodes CASSVQGLAGTDTQYF. Filled out from reference TRBV9 and TRBJ2-3, the complete variable domain reads DSGVTQTPKHLITATGQRVTLRCSPRSGDLSVYWYQQSLDQGLQFLIQYYNGEERAKGNILERFSAQQFPDLHSELNLSSLELGDSALYFCASSVQGLAGTDTQYFGPGTRLTVL.

This chain joins TRBV30 and TRBJ2-1; 11 bases match TRBD2. The J segment lost 5 bases and the V segment lost 4 bases, leaving 7 bases of the junction unmatched. The CDR3 loop spans 15 amino acids. Germline V gene data show CDR1 as GTSNPN and CDR2 as SVGIG (reference sequence). The CDR3 DNA reads as TGTGCCTGGACCCAGAAGGGACTAGCGGACAATGAGCAGTTCTTC. Translating it yields CAWTQKGLADNEQFF. Complete variable domain (other parts from reference TRBV30 and TRBJ2-1): SQTIHQWPATLVQPVGSPLSLECTVEGTSNPNLYWYRQAAGRGLQLLFYSVGIGQISSEVPQNLSASRPQDRQFILSSKKLLLSDSGFYLCAWTQKGLADNEQFFGPGTRLTVL.

J is TRBJ2-3 and V is TRBV4-2, with a weak D call TRBD2 (6 bases). This CDR3 has 19 residues. Trimming took 3 bases from V and 4 from J, leaving 26 bases between them. CDR1 LGHNA and CDR2 YNFKEQ come from the germline V gene. The CDR3 nucleotides are TGTGCCAGCAGCCACCCTCCAGTAGCCGGGAGCCTTTGGGCAGATACGCAGTATTTT. It translates to CASSHPPVAGSLWADTQYF.

The V call is TRBV19, the J call TRBJ2-7; 13 nucleotides agree with TRBD2. V shed 2 bases and J 5 bases; nucleotides not matched to a gene: 6. Germline values: CDR1 LNHDA, CDR2 SQIVND (reference sequence). The CDR3 has 16 amino acids. The chain's CDR3 is CASSISGLAGVHEQYF. The DNA for the CDR3 is TGTGCCAGTAGTATATCCGGACTAGCGGGAGTCCACGAGCAGTACTTC.

The V and J genes are TRBV29-1 and TRBJ1-1, with unresolved D. The ends were cut back, 4 bases at V and 4 bases at J, with 7 bases in the middle. CDR1 is SQVTM and CDR2 is ANQGSEA in the germline V gene. There are 11 residues in the CDR3. This CDR3 is CSVGRGTEAFF. In DNA, the CDR3 is TGCAGCGTTGGGCGGGGCACTGAAGCTTTCTTT.

This rearrangement joins TRBV28 to TRBJ2-7; D possibly corresponds to TRBD2 (6 bases). Germline values: CDR1 MDHEN, CDR2 SYDVKM. V gave up 8 bases and J gave up 2 bases, with 19 bases separating them. This CDR3 has 15 residues. The CDR3 reads CASVRYRDLTYEQYF. CDR3 sequence (DNA): TGTGCCAGCGTAAGGTACCGGGACTTAACCTACGAGCAGTACTTC.

This chain uses TRBV7-3 with TRBJ2-5; no firm D call. Trimming took 5 bases from V and 1 from J, leaving 8 bases between them. Germline V gene data show CDR1 as SGHTA and CDR2 as FQGTGA. The CDR3 covers 13 residues. CDR3 bases: TGTGCCAGCAGCCCCCAATTCCAAGAGACCCAGTACTTC. Protein product: CASSPQFQETQYF. Full variable domain (missing parts from reference TRBV7-3 and TRBJ2-5): GAGVSQTPSNKVTEKGKYVELRCDPISGHTALYWYRQSLGQGPEFLIYFQGTGAADDSGLPNDRFFAVRPEGSVSTLKIQRTERGDSAVYLCASSPQFQETQYFGPGTRLLVL.

This clone was detected only once. V and J are TRBV4-1 and TRBJ1-5; D is unclear. This CDR3 is built from 15 residues. Germline CDR1 and CDR2: MGHRA and YSYEKL. Trimming pared 4 bases from V and 0 bases from J, leaving 10 bases between. DNA of the CDR3: TGCGCCAGCAGCCGTTCAGAAAATAGCAATCAGCCCCAGCATTTT. The encoded protein is CASSRSENSNQPQHF.

The chain recombines TRBV4-1 with TRBJ1-5, with TRBD1 matching over 8 bases. The V gene end was trimmed by 5 bases and the J gene end by 0 bases; junction bases not matched to a gene: 9. The germline V gene encodes CDR1 MGHRA and CDR2 YSYEKL. The length of the CDR3 is 17 residues. The CDR3 loop reads CASSWGQETTSNQPQHF. CDR3 coding DNA: TGCGCCAGCAGCTGGGGACAGGAAACTACTAGCAATCAGCCCCAGCATTTT.

The chain carries TRBV6-6 and TRBJ2-1; D is perhaps TRBD2 (5 bases). Deletions cut 0 bases from V and 2 bases from J, with 8 bases between. The V gene's germline CDR1 is MNHNY and CDR2 SVGAGI (reference sequence). CDR3 length: 15 amino acids. The CDR3 DNA follows: TGTGCCAGCAGTTACTCTGAGGAGGCCTACAATGAGCAGTTCTTC. It translates to CASSYSEEAYNEQFF.

The rearrangement joins TRBV18 to TRBJ1-3, with D unclear. V was pared by 0 bases and J by 0 bases, with 6 bases between. Germline CDR1 is KGHSH and CDR2 is LQKENI. The CDR3 loop spans 15 amino acids. CDR3 sequence (DNA): TGTGCCAGCTCACCACCATACAGCTCTGGAAACACCATATATTTT. As protein: CASSPPYSSGNTIYF.

The chain employs TRBV19 and TRBJ2-7, with TRBD2 matching over 7 bases. Per germline, CDR1 LNHDA and CDR2 SQIVND (reference sequence). The CDR3 has 18 amino acids. With V trimmed by 0 bases and J by 4 bases, 15 bases remained unmatched. CDR3 residues: CASSIEGPRRGSIYEQYF. DNA of the CDR3: TGTGCCAGTAGTATAGAAGGTCCGCGGCGCGGGAGTATATACGAGCAGTACTTC.

The chain is built from TRBV5-1 and TRBJ1-3; D is perhaps TRBD1 (6 bases). With 0 bases removed from V and 0 bases from J, the gap between germline ends came to 7 bases. The CDR3 consists of 15 residues. Germline V gene data show CDR1 as SGHRS and CDR2 as YFSETQ. The CDR3 bases are TGCGCCAGCAGCTTGGAAGGGGGCTCTGGAAACACCATATATTTT. This gives the protein CASSLEGGSGNTIYF.

This clone was recorded once. The V and J genes are TRBV5-1 and TRBJ2-2; 10 positions match TRBD2. J was trimmed by 5 bases and V by 0 bases; bases with no gene match: 4. The CDR3 sequence is 16 residues long. The germline V gene has CDR1 SGHRS and CDR2 YFSETQ. The DNA for the CDR3 is TGCGCCAGCAGCTTGGAAGCGGGAGGGCCGACCGGGGAGCTGTTTTTT. Translation: CASSLEAGGPTGELFF.

V gene TRBV9 combines with J gene TRBJ1-1; D may be TRBD1 (6 bases). The V end was cut by 4 bases, the J end by 3 bases, with 13 bases between. The CDR3 runs to 14 residues. The germline V gene has CDR1 SGDLS and CDR2 YYNGEE. In DNA form, the CDR3 reads TGTGCCAGCAGCCCCGAAGGGGGATACACTGAAGCTTTCTTT. It translates to CASSPEGGYTEAFF.

This clone was seen once. The genes are TRBV7-2 and TRBJ1-3; D might be TRBD1 (6 bases). Looked up from germline, CDR1 is SGHTA and CDR2 is FQGNSA. The ends were cut back, 4 bases at V and 0 bases at J, with 10 bases in the middle. The CDR3 spans 15 residues. The CDR3 is CASSSLQGSGNTIYF. The CDR3 coding sequence is TGTGCCAGCAGCTCATTACAGGGCTCTGGAAACACCATATATTTT.

This clone was seen just once. The rearrangement uses TRBV7-3 and TRBJ2-2; possible D gene TRBD2, 6 bases. Between the trimmed V and J ends, which lost 5 bases and 3 bases, there was a span of 13 bases. CDR3 size: 15 residues. Germline lookup yields CDR1 SGHTA and CDR2 FQGTGA. CDR3 coding DNA: TGTGCCAGCAGCAATAGCGGAGTGGACACCGGGGAGCTGTTTTTT. Translation gives CASSNSGVDTGELFF.